Described below is a single T cell receptor (beta chain) sequence and its context. What it recognizes is unknown. In germline, CDR1 is SGHRS, CDR2 YFSETQ. Trimming removed 4 bases from V and 4 bases from J; junction bases left unmatched: 10. The CDR3 has 16 residues. This sample was included in a study of vaccination and CD4 T cells after COVID-19. Looking at the study overall: Overlapping spike peptides of SARS-CoV-2, HCoV-NL63, HCoV-OC43 and HCoV-229E stimulated the cells. Either a CEFX pool, an HIV-1 Nef pool, or no peptide was added to control cultures.

The treatment: roughly 11-day PBMC culture with coronavirus spike peptide pools or control peptides (ViraFEST assay). PBMC cultures, at two million cells per well, received approximately 9.1 IU/ml IL-2 and about 9.3 ug/ml peptide pools. Oncomine TCR Beta short-read sequencing was applied to DNA from cultured CD4+ T cells. TCRdb reanalysed the PCR reads using MiXCR and keeps one entry per CDR3 protein. The sample has 2,500 to 3,000 distinct CDR3 sequences, about 34% seen once; the top ten hold approximately 35%. The sequenced sample consisted of CD4+ T cells from blood, cultured in vitro. This sequence joins TRBV5-1 and TRBJ2-3, with TRBD2 matching over 9 bases. This receptor was obtained from a human donor who had recovered from COVID-19. CDR3 nucleotides: TGCGCCAGCAGCCCCCGCGCGGGGGGGCCATCAGATACGCAGTATTTT. Translating it yields CASSPRAGGPSDTQYF.